Only one count was recorded for the clone carrying this TCR beta chain. The data stem from a study of control samples from healthy donors and cancer patients. Using immunoSEQ multiplex PCR, the repertoire was profiled, and TCRdb retains in-frame clones only, with some absent. The sample lists 90,000 to 140,000 clones, roughly 85% seen once, with about 12% in the top ten. Germline V lookup: CDR1 SGHTA, CDR2 FQGNSA. The ends were cut back, 1 base at V and 5 bases at J, with 12 bases in the middle. The CDR3 has 15 amino acids. This clonotype was obtained from a woman aged 50 to 60 in good health. This chain connects TRBV7-2 to TRBJ2-1, with D unresolved. Sample: blood. The CDR3 DNA follows: TGTGCCAGCAGCTTAGAGTCTGGAATCCACAATGAGCAGTTCTTC. Translating it yields CASSLESGIHNEQFF.